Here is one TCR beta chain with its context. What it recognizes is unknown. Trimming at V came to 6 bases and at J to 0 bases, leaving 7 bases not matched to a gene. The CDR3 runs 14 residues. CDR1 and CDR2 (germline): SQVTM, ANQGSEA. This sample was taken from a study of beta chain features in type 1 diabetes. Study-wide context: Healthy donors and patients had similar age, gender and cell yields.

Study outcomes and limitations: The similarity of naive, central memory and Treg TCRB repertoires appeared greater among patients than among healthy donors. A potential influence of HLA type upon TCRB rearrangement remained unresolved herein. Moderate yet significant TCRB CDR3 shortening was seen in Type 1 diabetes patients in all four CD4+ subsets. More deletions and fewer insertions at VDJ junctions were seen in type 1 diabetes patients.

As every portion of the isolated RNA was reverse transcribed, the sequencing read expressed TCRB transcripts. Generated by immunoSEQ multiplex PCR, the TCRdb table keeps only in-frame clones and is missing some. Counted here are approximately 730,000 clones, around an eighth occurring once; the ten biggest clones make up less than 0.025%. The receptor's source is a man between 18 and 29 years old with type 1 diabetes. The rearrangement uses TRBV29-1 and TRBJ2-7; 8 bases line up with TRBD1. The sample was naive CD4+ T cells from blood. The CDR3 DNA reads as TGCAGCGTCAGTTGGGGACAGGTCTCCTACGAGCAGTACTTC. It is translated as CSVSWGQVSYEQYF.